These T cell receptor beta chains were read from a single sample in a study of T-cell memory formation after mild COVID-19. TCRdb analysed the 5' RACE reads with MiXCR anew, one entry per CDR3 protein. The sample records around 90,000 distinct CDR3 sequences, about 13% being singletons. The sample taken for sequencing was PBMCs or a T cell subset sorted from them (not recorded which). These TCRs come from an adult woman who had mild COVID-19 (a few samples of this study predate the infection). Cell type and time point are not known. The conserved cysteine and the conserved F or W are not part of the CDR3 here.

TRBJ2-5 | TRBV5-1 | ASSPTGPQGAEETQY
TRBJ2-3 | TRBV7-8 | ASSSRDRGLDTQY
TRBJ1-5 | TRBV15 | ATGPPNSNQPQH
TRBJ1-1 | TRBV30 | AWLPWDRTNWNTEAF
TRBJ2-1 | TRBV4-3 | ASSQEYIGSLGDEQF
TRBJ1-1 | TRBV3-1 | ASSQMGLGNTEAF
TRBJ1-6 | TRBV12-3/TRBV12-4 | ASSLGTEDLFYNSPLH
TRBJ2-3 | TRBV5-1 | ASSLALAGPSPDTQY
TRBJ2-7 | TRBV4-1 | ASSQDAVVSYEQY
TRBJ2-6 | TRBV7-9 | ASSLDRATGANVLT
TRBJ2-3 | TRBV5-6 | ASSEGGTSTDTQY
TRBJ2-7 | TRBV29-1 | SVEVRRSHPYEQY
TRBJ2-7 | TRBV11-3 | ASSTPGQGFYEQY
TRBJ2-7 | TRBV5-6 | ASSLRLHYEQY
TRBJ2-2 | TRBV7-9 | ASSPPQGMNTGELF
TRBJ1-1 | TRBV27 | ASSPFANTEAF
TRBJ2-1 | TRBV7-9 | ASSLMGGAIFGNEQF
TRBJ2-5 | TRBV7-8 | ASSLGGVEQETQY
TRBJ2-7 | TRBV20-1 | SARGPGQGSYEQY
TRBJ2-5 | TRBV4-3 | ASSQGALDRGLETQY
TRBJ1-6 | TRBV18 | ASSPPGFLPNSPLH
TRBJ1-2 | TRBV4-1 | ASSQVGGGGYT
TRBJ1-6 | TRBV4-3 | ASSRFALTPPLH
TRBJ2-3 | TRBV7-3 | ASSPLPSGGTQY
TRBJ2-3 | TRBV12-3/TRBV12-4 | ASSVPWDTQY
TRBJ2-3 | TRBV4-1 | ASSGSLAGGRRGVTDTQY
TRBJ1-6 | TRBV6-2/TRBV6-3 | ASSQEALYNSPLH
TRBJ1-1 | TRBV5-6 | ASSLAWAVNTEAF
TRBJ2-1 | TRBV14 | ASSQGGDYNEQF
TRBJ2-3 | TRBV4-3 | ASISPPTAGGDTDTQY
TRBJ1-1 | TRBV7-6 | ASSPRVVGNTEAF
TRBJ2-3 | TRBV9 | ASSVGEAGLVVPDTQY
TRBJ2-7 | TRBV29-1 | SVGTGSYEQY
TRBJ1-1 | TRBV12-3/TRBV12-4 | ASSLVGTAYTEAF
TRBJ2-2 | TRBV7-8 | ASSFLAGGNWELF
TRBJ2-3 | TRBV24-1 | ATSDFSAGTDTQY
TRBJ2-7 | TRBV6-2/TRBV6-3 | ASSYFETGSSYEQY
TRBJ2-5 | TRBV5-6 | ASSLGAGDKETQY
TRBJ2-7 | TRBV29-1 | SVSGGGKETYEQY
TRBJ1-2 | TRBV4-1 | ASSQESRSYYGYT
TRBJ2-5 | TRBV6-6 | ASSPDRSRQETQY
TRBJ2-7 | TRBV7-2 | ASSLIPQNIAEQY
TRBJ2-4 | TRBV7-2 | ASSLWGQPILLAKNIQY
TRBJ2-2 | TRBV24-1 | ATSDQPGLTNTGELF
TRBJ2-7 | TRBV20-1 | SASSLAGGHEQY
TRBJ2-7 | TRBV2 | ASSEKVIRYEQY
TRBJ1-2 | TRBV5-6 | ASSLGGSNGYT
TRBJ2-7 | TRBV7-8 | ASSLGAGPSYEQY
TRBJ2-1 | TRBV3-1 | ASSFGQGAYNEQF
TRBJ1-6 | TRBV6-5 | ASTISGHNSPLH
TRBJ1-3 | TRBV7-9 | ASTEGRSGNTIY
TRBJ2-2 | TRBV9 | ASSVSGLPNGRFPTGELF
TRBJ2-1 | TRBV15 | ATSEGLRMDEQF
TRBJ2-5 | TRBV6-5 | ASKRVGGNLETQY
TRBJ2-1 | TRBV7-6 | ASSSYLQGDSEQF
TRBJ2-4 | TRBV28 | ASIGTPRWDLAKNIQY
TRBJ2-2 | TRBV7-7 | ASSPYSDTGELF
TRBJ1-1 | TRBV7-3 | ASSAGEDTEAF
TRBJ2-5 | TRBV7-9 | ASSPPGRETQY
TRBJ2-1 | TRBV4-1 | ASSQLPGTGFSYNEQF